This T cell receptor beta chain was sequenced for a study of control samples from healthy donors and cancer patients. The length of the CDR3 is 13 residues. V was trimmed by 8 bases and J by 5 bases, leaving 13 bases between them. Sequencing used immunoSEQ multiplex PCR; TCRdb keeps in-frame clones, though not all of them. The table has 55,000 to 70,000 clones, roughly 90% seen once. This clonotype was obtained from a man younger than 40 with colorectal cancer. The sequenced sample was PBMCs. The genes are TRBV12-3 or TRBV12-4 and TRBJ1-5; D gene unclear. The CDR3, as DNA: TGTGCCAGCTCATCCGCCGGGGATCAGCCCCAGCATTTT. Protein sequence: CASSSAGDQPQHF.